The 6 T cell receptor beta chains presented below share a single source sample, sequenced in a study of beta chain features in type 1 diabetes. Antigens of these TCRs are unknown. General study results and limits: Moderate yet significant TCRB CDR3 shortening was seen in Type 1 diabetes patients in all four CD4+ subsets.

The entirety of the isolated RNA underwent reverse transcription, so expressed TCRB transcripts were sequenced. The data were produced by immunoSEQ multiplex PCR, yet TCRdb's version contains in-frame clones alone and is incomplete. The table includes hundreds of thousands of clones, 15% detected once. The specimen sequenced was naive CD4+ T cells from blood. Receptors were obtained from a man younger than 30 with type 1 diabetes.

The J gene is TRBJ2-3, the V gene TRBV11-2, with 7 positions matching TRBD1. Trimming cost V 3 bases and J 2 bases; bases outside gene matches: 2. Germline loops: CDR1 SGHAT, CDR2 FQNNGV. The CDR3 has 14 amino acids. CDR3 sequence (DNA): TGTGCCAGCAGCTTTGACAGGGCCACAGATACGCAGTATTTT. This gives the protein CASSFDRATDTQYF.

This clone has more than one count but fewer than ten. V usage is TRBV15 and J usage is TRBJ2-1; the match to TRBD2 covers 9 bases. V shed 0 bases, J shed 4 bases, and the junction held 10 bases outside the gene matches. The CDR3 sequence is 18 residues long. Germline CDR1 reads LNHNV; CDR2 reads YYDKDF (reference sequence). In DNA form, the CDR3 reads TGTGCCACCAGCAGAGACAGGGTAGCGGGAGTGTGGTACAATGAGCAGTTCTTC. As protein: CATSRDRVAGVWYNEQFF.

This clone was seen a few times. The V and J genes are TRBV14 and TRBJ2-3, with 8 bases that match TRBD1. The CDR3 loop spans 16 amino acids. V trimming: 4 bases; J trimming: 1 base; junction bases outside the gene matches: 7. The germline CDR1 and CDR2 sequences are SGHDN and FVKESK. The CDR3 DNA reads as TGTGCCAGCAGCCGAGCCCAGGGGGCACGCACAGATACGCAGTATTTT. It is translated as CASSRAQGARTDTQYF.

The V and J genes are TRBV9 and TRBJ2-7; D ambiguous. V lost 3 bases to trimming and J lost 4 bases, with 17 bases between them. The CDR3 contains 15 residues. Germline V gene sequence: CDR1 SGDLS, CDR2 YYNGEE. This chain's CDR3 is CASSASVGPLYEQYF. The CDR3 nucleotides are TGTGCCAGCAGCGCCAGCGTAGGTCCGCTTTACGAGCAGTACTTC.

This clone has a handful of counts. CDR3 in DNA: TGTGCCAGCAGCCAAGGATCAGATTATGGCTACACCTTC. This encodes CASSQGSDYGYTF. The V call is TRBV14, the J call TRBJ1-2; D is unresolved. The CDR3 totals 13 residues. Germline CDR1 and CDR2: SGHDN and FVKESK. Between the trimmed V and J ends, which lost 1 base and 5 bases, there was a span of 8 bases.

CDR3 sequence: CASSLSPPGTGDNQPQHF. CDR3 nucleotide sequence: TGTGCCAGCAGTTTATCGCCCCCGGGGACAGGGGACAATCAGCCCCAGCATTTT. The V gene is TRBV28, the J gene TRBJ1-5, with 10 bases fitting TRBD1. The V segment lost 1 base and the J segment 3 bases; nucleotides outside the gene matches: 9. The germline gives CDR1 MDHEN, CDR2 SYDVKM. CDR3 length: 18 amino acids. The variable domain in full, with the rest retrieved from reference TRBV28 and TRBJ1-5, is DVKVTQSSRYLVKRTGEKVFLECVQDMDHENMFWYRQDPGLGLRLIYFSYDVKMKEKGDIPEGYSVSREKKERFSLILESASTNQTSMYLCASSLSPPGTGDNQPQHFGDGTRLSIL.